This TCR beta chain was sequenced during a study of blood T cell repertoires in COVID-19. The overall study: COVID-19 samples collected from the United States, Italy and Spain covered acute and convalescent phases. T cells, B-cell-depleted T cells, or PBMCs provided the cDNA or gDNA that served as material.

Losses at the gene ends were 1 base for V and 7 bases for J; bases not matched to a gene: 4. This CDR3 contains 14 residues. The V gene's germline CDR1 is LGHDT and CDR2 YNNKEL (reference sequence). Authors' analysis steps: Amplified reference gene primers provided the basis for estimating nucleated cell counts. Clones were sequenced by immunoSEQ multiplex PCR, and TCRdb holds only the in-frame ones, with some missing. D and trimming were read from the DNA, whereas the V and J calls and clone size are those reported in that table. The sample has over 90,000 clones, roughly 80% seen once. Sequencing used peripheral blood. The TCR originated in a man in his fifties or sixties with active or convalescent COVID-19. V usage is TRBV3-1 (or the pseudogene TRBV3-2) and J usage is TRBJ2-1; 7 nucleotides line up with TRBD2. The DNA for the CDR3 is TGTGCCAGCAGCCAAGTCCGGGGAGGGAATGAGCAGTTCTTC. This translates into CASSQVRGGNEQFF.